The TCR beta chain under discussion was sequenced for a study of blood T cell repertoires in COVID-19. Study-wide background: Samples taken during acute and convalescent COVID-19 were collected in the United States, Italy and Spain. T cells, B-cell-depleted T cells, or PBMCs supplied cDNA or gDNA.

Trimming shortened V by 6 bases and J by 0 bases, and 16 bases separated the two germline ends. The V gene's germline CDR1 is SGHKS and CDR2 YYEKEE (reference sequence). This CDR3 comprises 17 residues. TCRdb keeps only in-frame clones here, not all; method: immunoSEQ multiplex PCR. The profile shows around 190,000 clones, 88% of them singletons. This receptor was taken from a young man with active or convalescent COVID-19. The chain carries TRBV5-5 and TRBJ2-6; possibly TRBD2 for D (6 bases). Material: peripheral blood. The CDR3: CASTHSAGSSGANVLTF. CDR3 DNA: TGTGCCAGCACACACTCGGCGGGGAGCTCTGGGGCCAACGTCCTGACTTTC.